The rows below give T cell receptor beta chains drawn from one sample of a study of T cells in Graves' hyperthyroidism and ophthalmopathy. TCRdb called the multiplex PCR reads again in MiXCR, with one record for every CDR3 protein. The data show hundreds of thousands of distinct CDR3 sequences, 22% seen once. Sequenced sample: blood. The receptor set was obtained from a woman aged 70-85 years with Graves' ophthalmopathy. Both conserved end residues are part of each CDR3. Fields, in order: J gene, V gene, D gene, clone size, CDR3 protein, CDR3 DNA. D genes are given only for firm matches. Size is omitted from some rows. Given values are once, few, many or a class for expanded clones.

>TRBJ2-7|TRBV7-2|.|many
CASSSYTGREQYF
TGTGCCAGCAGCTCATACACAGGGCGCGAGCAGTACTTC
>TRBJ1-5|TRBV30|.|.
CAWSQENQPQHF
TGTGCCTGGAGTCAGGAGAATCAGCCCCAGCATTTT
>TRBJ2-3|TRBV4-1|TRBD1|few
CASRRTGGTDTQYF
TGCGCCAGCCGCCGGACAGGGGGCACAGATACGCAGTATTTT
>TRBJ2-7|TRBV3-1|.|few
CASSPGTLAEQYF
TGTGCCAGCAGCCCGGGCACACTCGCCGAGCAGTACTTC
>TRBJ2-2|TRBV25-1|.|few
CARDRSGELFF
TGTGCCAGAGATCGGTCCGGGGAGCTGTTTTTT
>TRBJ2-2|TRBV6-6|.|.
CASSYSTVPGELFF
TGTGCCAGCAGTTACTCGACAGTTCCCGGGGAGCTGTTTTTT
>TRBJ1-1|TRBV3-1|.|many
CASSQDGNTEAFF
TGTGCCAGCAGCCAAGATGGGAACACTGAAGCTTTCTTT
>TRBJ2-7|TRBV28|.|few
CASSSVGQYSTYEQYF
TGTGCCAGCAGTTCCGTGGGACAATATTCAACCTACGAGCAGTACTTC
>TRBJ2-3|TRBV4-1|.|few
CASSQEYGPDTQYF
TGCGCCAGCAGCCAAGAATATGGACCAGATACGCAGTATTTT
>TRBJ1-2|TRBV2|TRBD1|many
CASSEAGTGGWYGYTF
TGTGCCAGCAGTGAAGCGGGGACAGGGGGCTGGTATGGCTACACCTTC
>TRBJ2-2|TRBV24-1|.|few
CATSRGGRVFTGELFF
TGTGCCACCAGTAGGGGGGGGAGAGTGTTCACCGGGGAGCTGTTTTTT
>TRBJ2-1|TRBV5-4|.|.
CASSLGDYGDNEQFF
TGTGCCAGCAGCTTGGGAGATTACGGGGACAATGAGCAGTTCTTC
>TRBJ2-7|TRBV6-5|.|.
CASSSGLPTYEQYF
TGTGCCAGCAGTTCCGGACTACCCACCTACGAGCAGTACTTC
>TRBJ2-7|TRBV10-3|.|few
CAISERPSSSYEQYF
TGTGCCATCAGTGAGAGGCCCTCAAGCTCCTACGAGCAGTACTTC
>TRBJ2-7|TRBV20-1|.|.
CSARDPAWGQLNYEQYF
TGCAGTGCTAGAGATCCCGCATGGGGACAATTAAACTACGAGCAGTACTTC
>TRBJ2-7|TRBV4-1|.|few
CASSQGKGNTYEQYF
TGCGCCAGCAGCCAAGGGAAAGGGAACACCTACGAGCAGTACTTC
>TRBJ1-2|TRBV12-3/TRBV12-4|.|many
CASSSPGDSLYGYTF
TGTGCCAGCAGCTCCCCCGGCGACTCCCTGTATGGCTACACCTTC
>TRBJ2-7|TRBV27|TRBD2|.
CASSPGLAGVNEQYF
TGTGCCAGCAGCCCCGGACTAGCGGGAGTCAACGAGCAGTACTTC
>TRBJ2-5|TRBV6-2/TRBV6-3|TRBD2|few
CASSFPTGLAGQETQYF
TGTGCCAGCAGTTTCCCCACGGGACTAGCGGGGCAAGAGACCCAGTACTTC
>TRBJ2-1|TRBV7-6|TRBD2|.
CASSLGAGAGDEQFF
TGTGCCAGCAGCTTAGGTGCGGGAGCCGGCGATGAGCAGTTCTTC
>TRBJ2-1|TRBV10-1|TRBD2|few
CASSEVSGRARNEQFF
TGCGCCAGCAGTGAAGTAAGCGGGAGGGCCAGGAATGAGCAGTTCTTC
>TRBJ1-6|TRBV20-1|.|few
CSAKRTGSYNSPLHF
TGCAGTGCCAAAAGGACGGGCTCCTATAATTCACCCCTCCACTTT
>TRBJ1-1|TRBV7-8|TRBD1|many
CASSLGDRGTEAFF
TGTGCCAGCAGCTTAGGGGACAGGGGGACTGAAGCTTTCTTT
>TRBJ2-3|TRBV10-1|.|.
CASSEYGGGTDTQYF
TGCGCCAGCAGTGAGTATGGGGGAGGCACAGATACGCAGTATTTT
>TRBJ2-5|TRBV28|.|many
CASSPNVQGMGQETQYF
TGTGCCAGCAGTCCAAACGTTCAGGGAATGGGCCAAGAGACCCAGTACTTC
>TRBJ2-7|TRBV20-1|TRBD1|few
CSARPIGTGRSYEQYF
TGCAGTGCTAGACCTATCGGGACAGGAAGATCCTACGAGCAGTACTTC
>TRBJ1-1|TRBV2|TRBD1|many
CASSERGQGLMNTEAFF
TGTGCCAGCAGTGAAAGGGGACAGGGTCTCATGAACACTGAAGCTTTCTTT
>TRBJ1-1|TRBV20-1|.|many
CSARDRRTLEAFF
TGCAGTGCTAGAGATCGGCGGACACTTGAAGCTTTCTTT
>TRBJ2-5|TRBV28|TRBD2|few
CASSSPQKGTTYF
TGTGCCAGCAGTTCCCCTCAAAAGGGGACTACCTACTTC
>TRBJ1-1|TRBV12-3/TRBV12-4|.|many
CASIRGEVGTEAFF
TGTGCCAGCATACGAGGTGAGGTGGGCACTGAAGCTTTCTTT
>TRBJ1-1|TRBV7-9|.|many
CASSLRQVMNTEAFF
TGTGCCAGCAGCTTAAGACAGGTGATGAACACTGAAGCTTTCTTT
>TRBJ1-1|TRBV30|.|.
CAWRRPLPTEAFF
TGTGCCTGGAGAAGACCTTTACCCACTGAAGCTTTCTTT
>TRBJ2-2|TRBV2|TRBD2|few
CASSGSSGTGELFF
TGTGCCAGCAGTGGTTCTAGCGGGACCGGGGAGCTGTTTTTT
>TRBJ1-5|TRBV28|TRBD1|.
CASSFSRGWRQPQHF
TGTGCCAGCAGTTTTTCCAGGGGGTGGAGGCAGCCCCAGCATTTT
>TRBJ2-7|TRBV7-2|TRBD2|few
CASSHRTSGYYEQYF
TGTGCCAGCAGTCACAGGACTAGCGGGTACTACGAGCAGTACTTC
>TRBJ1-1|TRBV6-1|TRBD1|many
CASSGTGRNTEAFF
TGTGCCAGCAGTGGGACAGGGCGAAACACTGAAGCTTTCTTT
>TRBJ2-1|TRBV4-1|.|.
CASSPKGPPPYNEQFF
TGCGCCAGCAGCCCAAAGGGCCCCCCACCCTACAATGAGCAGTTCTTC
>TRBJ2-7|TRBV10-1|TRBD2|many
CASSDSGATLYEQYF
TGCGCCAGCAGTGACAGCGGGGCTACCCTCTACGAGCAGTACTTC
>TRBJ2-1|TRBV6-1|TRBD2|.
CATSGTSGTYNEQFF
TGTGCCACCTCCGGGACTAGCGGGACCTACAATGAGCAGTTCTTC
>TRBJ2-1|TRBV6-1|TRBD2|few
CASSSIKPGLAGYNEQFF
TGTGCCAGCAGTTCCATAAAACCAGGACTAGCGGGGTACAATGAGCAGTTCTTC
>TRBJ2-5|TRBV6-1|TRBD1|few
CASVQDRGRAETQYF
TGTGCCAGCGTGCAAGACAGGGGGCGCGCCGAGACCCAGTACTTC
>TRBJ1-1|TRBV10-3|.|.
CAISESVEGSREAFF
TGTGCCATCAGTGAGTCGGTGGAGGGGTCCCGAGAAGCTTTCTTT
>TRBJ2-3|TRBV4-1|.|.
CASSQDEGTDTQYF
TGCGCCAGCAGCCAAGATGAGGGAACAGATACGCAGTATTTT
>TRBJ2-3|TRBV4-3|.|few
CASSQGGYSTDTQYF
TGCGCCAGCAGCCAAGGTGGCTATTCCACAGATACGCAGTATTTT
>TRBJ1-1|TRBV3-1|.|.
CASSQDIRSEAFF
TGTGCCAGCAGCCAAGATATCAGGTCTGAAGCTTTCTTT
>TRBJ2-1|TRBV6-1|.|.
CASSRGAVLYNEQFF
TGTGCCAGCAGCCGGGGCGCGGTACTTTACAATGAGCAGTTCTTC
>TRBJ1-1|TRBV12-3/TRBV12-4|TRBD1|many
CASPPQGGYTEAFF
TGTGCCAGCCCACCGCAGGGGGGTTACACTGAAGCTTTCTTT
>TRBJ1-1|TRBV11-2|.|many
CASSWGGDTEAFF
TGTGCCAGCAGCTGGGGGGGAGATACTGAAGCTTTCTTT
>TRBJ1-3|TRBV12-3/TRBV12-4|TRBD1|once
CASSYRGGSGNTIYF
TGTGCCAGCAGTTACAGGGGAGGTTCTGGAAACACCATATATTTT
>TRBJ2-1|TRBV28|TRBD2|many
CASSPIRTSGYNEQFF
TGTGCCAGCAGTCCCATTCGGACTAGCGGGTACAATGAGCAGTTCTTC